A selection of T cell receptor beta chains follows, all from one sample in a study of chronic HIV infection and antiretroviral therapy. Via MiXCR, TCRdb re-called the 5' RACE reads, giving one row per CDR3 protein. The sample comprises 39,000 or so distinct CDR3 sequences, 8% to 10% of which are singletons, and 2.9% rests with the top ten. Material for sequencing was peripheral blood. The source of these receptors is an adult who had HIV and had not received antiretroviral therapy, or was an uninfected healthy control (not recorded which). CDR3s include the opening cysteine and the closing phenylalanine or tryptophan. Each record gives: clone size, V gene, J gene, CDR3 protein. Clone size is not always given. Where it is, it says once, few, many or a class for expanded clones.

many	TRBV28	TRBJ2-3	CASGLGREADTQYF
many	TRBV28	TRBJ2-7	CASRPNSGSRNEQYF
many	TRBV28	TRBJ2-6	CASSPPDGIGVAGANVLTF
few	TRBV11-1	TRBJ2-1	CASQKRGLAGYNEQFF
many	TRBV30	TRBJ2-4	CAWSVPGGAGYIQYF
NA	TRBV10-3	TRBJ2-7	CAISGSSGREYEQYF
few	TRBV27	TRBJ2-3	CASSLRQGIRTDTQYF
NA	TRBV20-1	TRBJ2-7	CSARQGANPYEQYF
many	TRBV28	TRBJ2-3	CASSLVAGEVLGTDTQYF
NA	TRBV27	TRBJ1-6	CASSLLGGPSNSPLHF
NA	TRBV10-3	TRBJ2-6	CAISEGDTNVLTF